This T cell receptor beta chain was sequenced during a study of T cells in Graves' hyperthyroidism and ophthalmopathy. Germline V gene sequence: CDR1 MDHEN, CDR2 SYDVKM. CDR3 size: 14 residues. V lost 7 bases and J lost 0; bases outside the gene matches: 4. The source material, RNA transcripts, was used to amplify TCR beta CDR3 regions. The HTBI primer set drove a first-round RT-PCR of the TCR CDR3. TCRdb independently ran MiXCR on the multiplex PCR reads; one entry per CDR3 protein. The repertoire holds more than 300,000 distinct CDR3 sequences, with about 17% as singletons. The V call is TRBV28, the J call TRBJ2-3; 7 bases fit TRBD2. Material: blood. The clonotype originates from a woman in her twenties or thirties with Graves' hyperthyroidism that later progressed to Graves' ophthalmopathy. CDR3 residues: CASTWGGSTDTQYF. DNA of the CDR3: TGTGCCAGCACGTGGGGGGGGAGCACAGATACGCAGTATTTT.